These T cell receptor beta chains were read from a single sample in a study of control samples from healthy donors and cancer patients. Assay used: immunoSEQ multiplex PCR; TCRdb lists only in-frame clones, some missing. The sample gives some 100,000 clones, less than 90% of which show up once; roughly 18% is in the top ten. The specimen sequenced was blood. The receptor set was obtained from a woman in her fifties or sixties in good health. Each CDR3 is given with its conserved first and last residue. The D gene is left open where the match is weak. Clone size appears in some rows only: once, few, many, or a class for an expanded clone.

v_call	d_call	clone_size	j_call	cdr3_nt	cdr3_aa
TRBV7-2	NA	NA	TRBJ1-1	TGTGCCAGCAGCTACGTAGGGGGGAACACTGAAGCTTTCTTT	CASSYVGGNTEAFF
TRBV7-9	NA	NA	TRBJ2-1	TGTGCCAGCAGCCCTCCAAATGAGCAGTTCTTC	CASSPPNEQFF
TRBV6-5	TRBD1	NA	TRBJ1-2	TGTGCCAGCAGTTACACAGGGGCGACGATCTATGGCTACACCTTC	CASSYTGATIYGYTF
TRBV9	NA	NA	TRBJ2-2	TGTGCCAGCAGCGTAGGGGTGATAAACACCGGGGAGCTGTTTTTT	CASSVGVINTGELFF
TRBV7-2	TRBD2	NA	TRBJ2-3	TGTGCCAGCAGCTTAGCTAGCGGGGGAATCGGTACGCAGTATTTT	CASSLASGGIGTQYF
TRBV3-1/TRBV3-2	NA	NA	TRBJ1-3	TGTGCCAGCAGACTGAGGCCGGAAGGAGGAAACACCATATATTTT	CASRLRPEGGNTIYF
TRBV30	TRBD1	NA	TRBJ1-5	TGTGCCTGGAGTGAAAGGGGGCAGCGCCGTCAGCCCCAGCATTTT	CAWSERGQRRQPQHF
TRBV18	NA	NA	TRBJ1-1	TGTGCCAGCTCTCTTTCGGACAGAAATGAAGCTTTCTTT	CASSLSDRNEAFF
TRBV5-1	TRBD1	NA	TRBJ1-3	TGCGCCAGCAGCTCGGGACAGGTTACCATCTCTGGAAACACCATATATTTT	CASSSGQVTISGNTIYF
TRBV2	NA	NA	TRBJ2-3	TGTGCCAGCATCCCTCGCCGGTCGGCAGATACGCAGTATTTT	CASIPRRSADTQYF
TRBV5-1	NA	NA	TRBJ1-2	TGCGCCAGCAGCTTGTTGTCAGGGACTGGCTACACCTTC	CASSLLSGTGYTF
TRBV30	NA	NA	TRBJ1-2	TGTGCCTGGCGTTTCGGTCGGGGGCTCGGCTATGGCTACACCTTC	CAWRFGRGLGYGYTF
TRBV13	NA	NA	TRBJ1-5	TGTGCCAGCAGCTTCCGCGGGTCGAGTCCCCAACCCCAGCATTTT	CASSFRGSSPQPQHF
TRBV19	NA	NA	TRBJ1-4	TGTGCCAGTAGTGCGGGTTGGAAGGAAAAACTGTTTTTT	CASSAGWKEKLFF
TRBV4-3	TRBD2	NA	TRBJ2-3	TGCGCCAGCAGCCAAGACCCCCCTAGCGGCGCTAGGCATACGCAGTATTTT	CASSQDPPSGARHTQYF
TRBV4-1	NA	NA	TRBJ2-7	TGCGCCAGCAGCCACCCATCTGCCCCCGAGCAGTACTTC	CASSHPSAPEQYF
TRBV2	NA	NA	TRBJ1-2	TGTGCCAGCAGTGAGAGGGCCAGAACTAACTATGGCTACACCTTC	CASSERARTNYGYTF
TRBV5-1	NA	NA	TRBJ1-3	TGCGCCAGCAGCTCGCGGGTGTCTGGAAACACCATATATTTT	CASSSRVSGNTIYF
TRBV12-3/TRBV12-4	NA	NA	TRBJ2-3	TGTGCCAGCAGTCCCACCACAGATACGCAGTATTTT	CASSPTTDTQYF
TRBV6-5	NA	NA	TRBJ1-2	TGTGCCAGCAGTTACACGGAAATATACGGCTACACCTTC	CASSYTEIYGYTF
TRBV6-5	NA	NA	TRBJ2-7	TGTGCCAGCAGATCCGACAGGCTAAAAGGGGTCAAGCAGTACTTC	CASRSDRLKGVKQYF
TRBV3-1/TRBV3-2	NA	NA	TRBJ2-1	TGTGCCAGCAGCCAAGAATACGGGTGGTCCTACAATGAGCAGTTCTTC	CASSQEYGWSYNEQFF
TRBV7-9	NA	NA	TRBJ2-7	TGTGCCAGCAGCTTAGTGGCCTACGAGCAGTACTTC	CASSLVAYEQYF
TRBV3-1/TRBV3-2	TRBD1	NA	TRBJ1-6	TGTGCCAGCAGCCAGGCAGGAAGGAAGAGGGGGCCGAGCTCCTATAATTCACCCCTCCACTTT	CASSQAGRKRGPSSYNSPLHF
TRBV9	NA	NA	TRBJ1-1	TGTGCCAGCGGCCAGACGGTGAACACTGAAGCTTTCTTT	CASGQTVNTEAFF
TRBV2	NA	NA	TRBJ1-1	TGCCTCTACGGGGGGGACACTGAAGCTTTCTTT	CLYGGDTEAFF
TRBV19	TRBD1	NA	TRBJ2-2	TGTGCCAGTAGTGGGACAGGGTCGGGGGAGCTGTTTTTT	CASSGTGSGELFF
TRBV7-2	NA	NA	TRBJ1-1	TGTGCCAGCAGCTCCCAGGTAGTCACTGAAGCTTTCTTT	CASSSQVVTEAFF
TRBV7-3	NA	NA	TRBJ2-1	TGTGCCAGCAGCCTCCTCGCACTCGATGAGCAGTTCTTC	CASSLLALDEQFF
TRBV4-1	NA	NA	TRBJ2-4	TGCGCCAGCAGCCCGCCGGGACTCTTAGCCAAAAACATTCAGTACTTC	CASSPPGLLAKNIQYF
TRBV28	TRBD2	NA	TRBJ2-3	TGTGCCAGCAGTTTAGGAAAGACTAGCGGTCAAGATACGCAGTATTTT	CASSLGKTSGQDTQYF
TRBV3-1/TRBV3-2	NA	NA	TRBJ1-5	TGTGCCAGCAGCCAAGTGGTAGGGGACGGACAGCCCCAGCATTTT	CASSQVVGDGQPQHF
TRBV4-1	NA	NA	TRBJ2-1	TGCGCCAGCAGCCATCTAATAGCTACCTCCTACAATGAGCAGTTCTTC	CASSHLIATSYNEQFF
TRBV6-4	NA	NA	TRBJ2-3	TGTGCCAGCAGAGTTCAAGGGGCCGCAGATACGCAGTATTTT	CASRVQGAADTQYF
TRBV7-3	NA	NA	TRBJ2-3	TGTGCCAGCAGACAACCGGGAGTCATCACAGATACGCAGTATTTT	CASRQPGVITDTQYF
TRBV6-5	NA	NA	TRBJ2-7	TGTGCCAGCGACGTTGGGAGGGACACCTACGAGCAGTACTTC	CASDVGRDTYEQYF
TRBV6-4	TRBD2	once	TRBJ2-6	TGTGCCAGCAGTGACCTAGCGGGAGTCTCCGGGGCCAACGTCCTGACTTTC	CASSDLAGVSGANVLTF
TRBV6-6	NA	NA	TRBJ1-1	TGTGCCAGCAGTTACCCGAGCGATGCCCCGGCTGAAGCTTTCTTT	CASSYPSDAPAEAFF
TRBV18	NA	NA	TRBJ1-1	TGTGCCAGCTCACCGAGGCAGGGGATGACTGAAGCTTTCTTT	CASSPRQGMTEAFF
TRBV5-1	NA	NA	TRBJ2-7	TGCGCCAGCAGCATGATAGAACGGGGTGGATCCTACGAGCAGTACTTC	CASSMIERGGSYEQYF
TRBV15	NA	NA	TRBJ1-4	TGTGCCACCAGCAGACGGGGGGATGAAAAACTGTTTTTT	CATSRRGDEKLFF